This note documents a single T cell receptor beta chain sequence. The antigen remains unidentified. These data come from a study of shared clonotypes between healthy human individuals. Broader study findings: Estimated clonotype richness was generally higher in naive than memory subsets. Collection of samples was limited to blood; tissue repertoires likely differ.

The assay ran at deep level. Sequencing was performed with immunoSEQ multiplex PCR; in TCRdb, only in-frame clones are kept and a portion is missing. The sample consists of 2 million to 2.5 million clones, 90% to 96% of them appearing once. Between the trimmed V and J ends, which lost 0 bases and 7 bases, there was a span of 9 bases. The CDR3 consists of 13 residues. Germline lookup yields CDR1 GTSNPN and CDR2 SVGIG (reference sequence). Sequenced input: naive CD4+ T cells sorted from blood. Specified subset: CD45RA+ positively selected. The chain is built from TRBV30 and TRBJ2-2; unclear D gene. This TCR was sampled from a man aged 18 to 35 in good health. CDR3 bases: TGTGCCTGGAGTGTAGGCGGTTACGGGGAGCTGTTTTTT. Translation: CAWSVGGYGELFF.